This T cell receptor beta chain came from a study of T-cell memory formation after mild COVID-19. Study background: Largely, TCR clusters stayed within a single donor.

This clonotype was counted a few times. Antigen unknown. Constant-segment primers were used for 5'RACE, and the resulting TCR alpha and TCR beta cDNA libraries carried sample barcodes and UMIs. TCRdb re-derived calls from the 5' RACE reads in MiXCR, one entry per CDR3 protein. Seen here are approximately 400,000 distinct CDR3 sequences, approximately 24% observed once, and the top ten hold 8.5% to 9%. Whole-study findings and limits: Confirmation was lacking for SARS-CoV-2 specificity of second-wave clones that peaked on day 37. Contracting CD4+ clones lay largely in CM and EM, with CD8+ ones residing in EMRA.

The TCR originated in an adult woman who had mild COVID-19 (a few samples of this study predate the infection). Cell type and time point are not known. The source material was PBMCs or a T cell subset sorted from them (not recorded which).

The CDR3 DNA reads as TGCGCCAGCAGCTTGGGTGGGAGCTCCTATAATTCACCCCTCCACTTT. Protein sequence: CASSLGGSSYNSPLHF. V and J are TRBV5-1 and TRBJ1-6; D gene unclear. The V gene's germline CDR1 is SGHRS and CDR2 YFSETQ. This CDR3 spans 16 amino acids. The V gene lost 0 bases and the J gene lost 0 bases, with 7 bases spanning the gap.